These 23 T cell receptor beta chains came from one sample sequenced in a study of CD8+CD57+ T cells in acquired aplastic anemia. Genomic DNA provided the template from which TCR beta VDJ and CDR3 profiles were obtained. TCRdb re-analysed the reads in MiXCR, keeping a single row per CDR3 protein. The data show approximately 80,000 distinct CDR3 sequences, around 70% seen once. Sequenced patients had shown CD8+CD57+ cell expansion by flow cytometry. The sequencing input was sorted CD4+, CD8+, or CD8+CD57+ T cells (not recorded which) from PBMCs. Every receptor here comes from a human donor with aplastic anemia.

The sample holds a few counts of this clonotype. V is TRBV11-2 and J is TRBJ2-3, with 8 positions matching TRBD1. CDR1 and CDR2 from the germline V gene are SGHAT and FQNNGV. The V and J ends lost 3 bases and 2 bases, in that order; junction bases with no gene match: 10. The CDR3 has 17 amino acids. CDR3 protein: CASSFPRTGGFTDTQYF. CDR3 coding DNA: TGTGCCAGCAGCTTCCCTCGAACAGGGGGATTCACAGATACGCAGTATTTT.

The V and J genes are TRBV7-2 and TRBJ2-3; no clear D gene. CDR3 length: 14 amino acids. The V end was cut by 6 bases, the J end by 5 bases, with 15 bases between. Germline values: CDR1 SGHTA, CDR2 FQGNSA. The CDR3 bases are TGTGCCAGCAGGCCCCAGGTCATGGGAGATACGCAGTATTTT. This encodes CASRPQVMGDTQYF.

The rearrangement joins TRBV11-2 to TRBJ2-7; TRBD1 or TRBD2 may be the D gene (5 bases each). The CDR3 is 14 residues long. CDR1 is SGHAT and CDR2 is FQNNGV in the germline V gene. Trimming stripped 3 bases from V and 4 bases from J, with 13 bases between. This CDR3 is CASSFGGWEYEQYF. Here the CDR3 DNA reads TGTGCCAGCAGCTTTGGGGGTTGGGAGTACGAGCAGTACTTC. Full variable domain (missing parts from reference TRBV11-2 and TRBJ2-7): EAGVAQSPRYKIIEKRQSVAFWCNPISGHATLYWYQQILGQGPKLLIQFQNNGVVDDSQLPKDRFSAERLKGVDSTLKIQPAKLEDSAVYLCASSFGGWEYEQYFGPGTRLTVT.

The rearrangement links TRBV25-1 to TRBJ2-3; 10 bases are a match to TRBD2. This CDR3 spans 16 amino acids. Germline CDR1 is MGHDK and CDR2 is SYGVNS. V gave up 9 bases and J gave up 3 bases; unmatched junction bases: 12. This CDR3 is CASALITSGDTDTQYF. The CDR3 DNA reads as TGTGCCAGTGCCCTAATCACTAGCGGGGATACAGATACGCAGTATTTT.

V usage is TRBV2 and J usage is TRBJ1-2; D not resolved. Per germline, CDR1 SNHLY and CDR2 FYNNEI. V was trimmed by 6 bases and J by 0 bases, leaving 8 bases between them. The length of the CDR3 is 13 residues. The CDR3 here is CASSTGANYGYTF. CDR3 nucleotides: TGTGCCAGCAGCACGGGAGCTAACTATGGCTACACCTTC.

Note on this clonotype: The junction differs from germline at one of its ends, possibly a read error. CDR3 DNA: TGTGCCAGCAGCGGTCTGAGGGCAGATACGCACTATTTT. This codes for CASSGLRADTHYF. V and J are TRBV11-2 and TRBJ2-3; a possible D gene is TRBD2 (5 bases). The V gene's germline CDR1 is SGHAT and CDR2 FQNNGV. CDR3 length equals 13 residues.

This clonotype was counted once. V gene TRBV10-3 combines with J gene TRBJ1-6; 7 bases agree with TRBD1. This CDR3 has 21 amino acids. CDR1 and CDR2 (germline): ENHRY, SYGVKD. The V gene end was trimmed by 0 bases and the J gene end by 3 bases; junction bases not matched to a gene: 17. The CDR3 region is CAISESLGQRTEKRYNSPLHF. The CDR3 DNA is TGTGCCATCAGTGAGTCTCTGGGACAGCGTACTGAAAAACGCTATAATTCACCCCTCCACTTT.

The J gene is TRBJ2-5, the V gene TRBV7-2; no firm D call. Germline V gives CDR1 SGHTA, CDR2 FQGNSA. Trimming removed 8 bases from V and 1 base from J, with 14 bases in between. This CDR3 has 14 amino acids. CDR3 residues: CASAKRLTQETQYF. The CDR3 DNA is TGTGCCAGCGCCAAGAGGTTAACCCAAGAGACCCAGTACTTC.

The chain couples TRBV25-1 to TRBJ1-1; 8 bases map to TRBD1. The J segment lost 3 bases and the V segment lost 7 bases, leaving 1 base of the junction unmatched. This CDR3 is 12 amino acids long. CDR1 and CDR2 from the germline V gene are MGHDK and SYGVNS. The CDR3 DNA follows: TGTGCCAGCACCAGGGGGCACACTGAAGCTTTCTTT. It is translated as CASTRGHTEAFF.

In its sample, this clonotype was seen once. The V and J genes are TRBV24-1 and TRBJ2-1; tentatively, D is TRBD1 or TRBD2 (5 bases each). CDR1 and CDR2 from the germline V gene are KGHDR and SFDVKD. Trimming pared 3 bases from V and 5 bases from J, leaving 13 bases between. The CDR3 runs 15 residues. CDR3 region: CATSDGTKTHNEQFF. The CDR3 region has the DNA TGTGCCACCAGTGATGGGACCAAAACTCACAATGAGCAGTTCTTC.

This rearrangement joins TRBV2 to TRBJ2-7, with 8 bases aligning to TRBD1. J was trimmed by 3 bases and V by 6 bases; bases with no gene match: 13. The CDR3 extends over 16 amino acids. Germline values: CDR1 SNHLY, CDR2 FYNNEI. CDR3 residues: CASSASGGREVYEQYF. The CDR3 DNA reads TGTGCCAGCAGCGCCTCAGGGGGCAGGGAGGTCTACGAGCAGTACTTC.

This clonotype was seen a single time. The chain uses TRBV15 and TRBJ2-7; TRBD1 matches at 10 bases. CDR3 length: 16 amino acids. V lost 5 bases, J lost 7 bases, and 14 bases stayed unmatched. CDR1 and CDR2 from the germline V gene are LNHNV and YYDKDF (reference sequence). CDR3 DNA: TGTGCCACCAGCCGACGGACAGGGGGGTCTTTGGGTGAGCAGTACTTC. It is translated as CATSRRTGGSLGEQYF.

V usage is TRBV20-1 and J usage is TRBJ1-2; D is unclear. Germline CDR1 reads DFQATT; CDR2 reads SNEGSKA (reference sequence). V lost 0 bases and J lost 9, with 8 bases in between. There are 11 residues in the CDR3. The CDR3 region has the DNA TGCAGTGCTAGAGATACCCCCCGCTACACCTTC. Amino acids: CSARDTPRYTF.

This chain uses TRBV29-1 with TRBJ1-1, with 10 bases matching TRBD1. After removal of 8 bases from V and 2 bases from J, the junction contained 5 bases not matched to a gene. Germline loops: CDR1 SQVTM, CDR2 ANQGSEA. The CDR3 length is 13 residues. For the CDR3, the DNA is TGCAGCACTCGACAGGGGGCAAACACTGAAGCTTTCTTT. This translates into CSTRQGANTEAFF.

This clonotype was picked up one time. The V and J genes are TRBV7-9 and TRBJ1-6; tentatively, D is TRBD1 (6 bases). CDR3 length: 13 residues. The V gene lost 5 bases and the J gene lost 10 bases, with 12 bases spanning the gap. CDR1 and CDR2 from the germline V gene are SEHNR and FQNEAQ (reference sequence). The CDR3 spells CASSLGGGSPLHF. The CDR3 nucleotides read TGTGCCAGCAGCCTGGGAGGGGGATCACCCCTCCACTTT.

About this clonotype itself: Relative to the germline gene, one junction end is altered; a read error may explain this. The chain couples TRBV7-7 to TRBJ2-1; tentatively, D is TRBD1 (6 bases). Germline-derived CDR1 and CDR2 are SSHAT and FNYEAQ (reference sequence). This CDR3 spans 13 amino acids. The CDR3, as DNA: TGTGCTAGCAGCTTGGGGGCGTACAATGAGCAGTTCTTC. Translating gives CASSLGAYNEQFF.

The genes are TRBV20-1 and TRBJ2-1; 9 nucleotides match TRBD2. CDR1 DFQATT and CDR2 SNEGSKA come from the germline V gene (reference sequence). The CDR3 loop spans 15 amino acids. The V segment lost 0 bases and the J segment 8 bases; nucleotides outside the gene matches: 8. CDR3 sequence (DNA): TGCAGTGCTAGAGATCTTGCGGGGGGGCGGCATGAGCAGTTCTTC. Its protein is CSARDLAGGRHEQFF.

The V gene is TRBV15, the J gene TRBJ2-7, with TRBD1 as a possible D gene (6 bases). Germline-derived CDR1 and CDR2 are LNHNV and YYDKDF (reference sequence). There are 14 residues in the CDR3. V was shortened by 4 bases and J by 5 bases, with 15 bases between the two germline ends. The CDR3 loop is CATSTYRASDEQYF. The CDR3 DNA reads TGTGCCACCAGCACCTACAGGGCTTCAGACGAGCAGTACTTC.

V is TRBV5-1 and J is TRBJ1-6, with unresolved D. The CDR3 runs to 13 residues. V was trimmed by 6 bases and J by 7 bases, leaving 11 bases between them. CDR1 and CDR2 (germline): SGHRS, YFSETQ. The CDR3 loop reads CASTSGSNSPLHF. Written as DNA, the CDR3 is TGCGCCAGCACCTCGGGGAGCAATTCACCCCTCCACTTT.

The CDR3, as DNA: TGTGCCAGCCGACAGATGAACACTGAAGCTTTCTTT. This translates into CASRQMNTEAFF. The rearrangement uses TRBV19 and TRBJ1-1; possibly TRBD1 for D (5 bases). There are 12 residues in the CDR3. Germline V gene sequence: CDR1 LNHDA, CDR2 SQIVND (reference sequence). Trimming took off 9 bases at V and 0 bases at J, with 8 bases between the two ends.

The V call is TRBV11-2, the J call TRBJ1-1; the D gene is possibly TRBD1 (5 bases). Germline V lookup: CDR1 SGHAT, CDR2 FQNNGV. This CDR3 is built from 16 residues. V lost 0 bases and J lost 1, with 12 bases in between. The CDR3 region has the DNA TGTGCCAGCAGCTTAGAACCGGGACTCTCGAACACTGAAGCTTTCTTT. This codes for CASSLEPGLSNTEAFF.

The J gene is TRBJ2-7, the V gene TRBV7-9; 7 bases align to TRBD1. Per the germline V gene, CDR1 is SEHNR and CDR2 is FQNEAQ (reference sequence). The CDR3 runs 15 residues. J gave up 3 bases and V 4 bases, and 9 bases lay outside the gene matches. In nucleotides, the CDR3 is TGTGCCAGCAGCTCACCCAGGGGGATATACTACGAGCAGTACTTC. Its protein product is CASSSPRGIYYEQYF. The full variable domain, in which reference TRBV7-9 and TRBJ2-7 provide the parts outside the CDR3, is DTGVSQNPRHKITKRGQNVTFRCDPISEHNRLYWYRQTLGQGPEFLTYFQNEAQLEKSRLLSDRFSAERPKGSFSTLEIQRTEQGDSAMYLCASSSPRGIYYEQYFGPGTRLTVT.

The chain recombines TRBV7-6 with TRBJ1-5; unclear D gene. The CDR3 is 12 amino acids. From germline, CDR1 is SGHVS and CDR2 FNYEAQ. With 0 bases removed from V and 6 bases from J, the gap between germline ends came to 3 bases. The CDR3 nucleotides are TGTGCCAGCAGCTTAGCGGGTCAGCCCCAGCATTTT. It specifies CASSLAGQPQHF.